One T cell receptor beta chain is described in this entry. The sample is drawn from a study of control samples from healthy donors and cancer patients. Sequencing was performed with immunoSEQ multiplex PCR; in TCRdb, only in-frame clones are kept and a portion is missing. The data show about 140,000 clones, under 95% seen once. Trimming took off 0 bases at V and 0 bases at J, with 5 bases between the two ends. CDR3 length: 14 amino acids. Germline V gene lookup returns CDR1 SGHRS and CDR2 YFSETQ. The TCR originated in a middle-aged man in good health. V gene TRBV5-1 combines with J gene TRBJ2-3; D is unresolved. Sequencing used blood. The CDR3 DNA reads TGCGCCAGCAGCTTGGGTGCTAGCACAGATACGCAGTATTTT. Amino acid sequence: CASSLGASTDTQYF.